These T cell receptor beta chains were read from a single sample in a study of blood T cell repertoires in COVID-19. Libraries were prepared by immunoSEQ multiplex PCR; TCRdb keeps only in-frame clonotypes and omits some of them. The sample lists around 220,000 clones, roughly 80% seen once, with under 8.5% in the top ten. What was sequenced was peripheral blood. The origin of the receptors is a woman aged 80 or over with COVID-19, enrolled during active disease. Both conserved end residues are part of each CDR3. D genes are given only for firm matches.

NA | TRBJ2-7 | TRBV6-2/TRBV6-3 | CASSYDTPAGEQYF
TRBD1 | TRBJ1-1 | TRBV18 | CASSPLAGGWTEAFF
NA | TRBJ2-2 | TRBV3-1/TRBV3-2 | CASSLGVNTGELFF
NA | TRBJ1-5 | TRBV6-5 | CASTPPGGNQPQHF
NA | TRBJ1-3 | TRBV28 | CASSEGPSGNTIYF
TRBD1 | TRBJ1-2 | TRBV28 | CASSLLTGVYGYTF
NA | TRBJ2-2 | TRBV6-5 | CASRAMRQDTGELFF
TRBD1 | TRBJ1-4 | TRBV11-2 | CASSENRGLREKLFF
NA | TRBJ1-2 | TRBV3-1/TRBV3-2 | CASSQRGGDGYTF
NA | TRBJ1-1 | TRBV3-1/TRBV3-2 | CASSQGGGTEAFF
NA | TRBJ1-1 | TRBV2 | CASSPGEPWTNTEAFF
NA | TRBJ2-6 | TRBV19 | CASSIDLYRAGANVLTF
TRBD1 | TRBJ2-5 | TRBV28 | CASRTGVGETQYF
NA | TRBJ1-2 | TRBV19 | CASETRANYGYTF
NA | TRBJ1-4 | TRBV27 | CASSVGPATNEKLFF
TRBD1 | TRBJ2-3 | TRBV7-9 | CASSYRTSDRRRTDTQYF
NA | TRBJ2-5 | TRBV6-5 | CASSSKARGETQYF
NA | TRBJ1-4 | TRBV18 | CASSPRAGEKLFF
NA | TRBJ2-2 | TRBV5-1 | CASSLTTENTGELFF
NA | TRBJ1-4 | TRBV5-1 | CASREQGNEKLFF
NA | TRBJ2-1 | TRBV7-9 | CASSDRTYNEQFF
NA | TRBJ1-1 | TRBV28 | CASSSLGGGAPDTEAFF
TRBD2 | TRBJ2-3 | TRBV27 | CASRSAGGSTDTQYF
TRBD2 | TRBJ2-5 | TRBV28 | CASRAGGGWETQYF
NA | TRBJ2-1 | TRBV9 | CASSVGGPNVGSYNEQFF
NA | TRBJ1-1 | TRBV18 | CASSFADNTEAFF
NA | TRBJ2-7 | TRBV30 | CAWSADKPNEQYF
TRBD1 | TRBJ1-2 | TRBV29-1 | CSVVSTALGTGSNYGYTF
TRBD1 | TRBJ2-7 | TRBV7-2 | CASSLTGGSSYEQYF
NA | TRBJ2-1 | TRBV6-2/TRBV6-3 | CASSGDGYNEQFF
NA | TRBJ1-1 | TRBV5-6 | CASSLDRTTMNTEAFF
TRBD1 | TRBJ1-4 | TRBV5-4 | CASSSGGGQSGKLFF
NA | TRBJ1-5 | TRBV27 | CASSFHRTYQPQHF
TRBD1 | TRBJ2-1 | TRBV6-5 | CASRLQGAYNEQFF
TRBD2 | TRBJ2-5 | TRBV6-5 | CASSQPGLPQETQYF
TRBD1 | TRBJ1-2 | TRBV2 | CASSGQGGNGYTF
TRBD1 | TRBJ1-4 | TRBV2 | CASSLDRGKYEKLFF
NA | TRBJ2-1 | TRBV2 | CASRRGASYNEQFF
NA | TRBJ2-1 | TRBV11-3 | CASSSGGSYNEQFF